One sample yielded the 30 T cell receptor beta chains listed below, sequenced in a study of beta chain features in type 1 diabetes. The investigators reverse transcribed all of the isolated RNA, so they sequenced expressed TCRB transcripts. TCRdb's table, derived via immunoSEQ multiplex PCR, lists solely in-frame clones and lacks some. The data hold under 450,000 clones, with 11% to 15% observed a single time. The sample taken for sequencing was naive CD4+ T cells from blood. Source of these receptors: a man aged 30 to 39 in good health.

The chain combines TRBV7-2 with TRBJ2-5; D is ambiguous. V lost 4 bases, J lost 7 bases, and 10 bases lay in between. The CDR3 consists of 12 residues. Germline values: CDR1 SGHTA, CDR2 FQGNSA. The CDR3 DNA sequence: TGTGCCAGCAGCTGGACGACGGGGACCCAGTACTTC. This codes for CASSWTTGTQYF.

The sample holds a few counts of this clone. The V gene is TRBV10-3, the J gene TRBJ2-7, with TRBD1 matching 8 bases. The CDR3 contains 13 residues. V dropped 7 bases and J dropped 2; count of bases not matched to a gene: 4. Germline V CDR1 and CDR2: ENHRY, SYGVKD. The CDR3 protein is CAITDREPYEQYF. The CDR3 nucleotides read TGTGCCATCACGGACAGGGAGCCCTACGAGCAGTACTTC.

V gene TRBV9 combines with J gene TRBJ2-3; no definite D call. From germline, CDR1 is SGDLS and CDR2 YYNGEE. V was clipped by 4 bases and J by 1 base, with 16 bases between them. The CDR3 spans 16 residues. Here the CDR3 DNA reads TGTGCCAGCAGCCCCCTGGGAAGCCTGGGCACAGATACGCAGTATTTT. Its protein is CASSPLGSLGTDTQYF.

CDR3 in amino acids: CASSVDLDLVSQYF. The CDR3 bases are TGTGCCAGCAGCGTAGATCTGGATCTTGTCTCGCAGTATTTT. The chain carries TRBV9 and TRBJ2-3; D gene unclear. The length of the CDR3 is 14 residues. With 0 bases removed from V and 10 bases from J, the gap between germline ends came to 15 bases. Germline-derived CDR1 and CDR2 are SGDLS and YYNGEE.

This clone has just a few counts. The J gene is TRBJ1-2, the V gene TRBV27; TRBD1 aligns across 7 bases. With 2 bases clipped from V and 4 bases from J, the junction kept 4 bases outside the gene matches. Germline V gene lookup returns CDR1 MNHEY and CDR2 SMNVEV (reference sequence). The CDR3 consists of 14 residues. For the CDR3, the DNA is TGTGCCAGCAGTTTACGACAGGGTTTCTATGGCTACACCTTC. It translates to CASSLRQGFYGYTF.

This clone came up a few times. This rearrangement joins TRBV7-2 to TRBJ2-1, with 7 bases matching TRBD1. V trimming: 6 bases; J trimming: 5 bases; junction bases outside the gene matches: 7. Per the germline V gene, CDR1 is SGHTA and CDR2 is FQGNSA. The CDR3 is made up of 14 amino acids. As DNA, the CDR3 is TGTGCCAGCAGAGAGCCGGGACAGCACAATGAGCAGTTCTTC. The encoded protein is CASREPGQHNEQFF.

This clone was detected a few times. The genes are TRBV25-1 and TRBJ1-2, with 7 bases identical to TRBD1. The V segment lost 6 bases and the J segment 5 bases; nucleotides outside the gene matches: 15. CDR1 and CDR2 (germline): MGHDK, SYGVNS. This CDR3 spans 16 amino acids. CDR3 residues: CASSPLGDSQIYGYTF. DNA of the CDR3: TGTGCCAGCAGCCCGTTGGGGGACAGCCAAATTTATGGCTACACCTTC.

This chain links TRBV15 with TRBJ2-5; D not certain. V shed 0 bases and J shed 5 bases, with 19 bases lying between them. Germline assignment: CDR1 LNHNV and CDR2 YYDKDF (reference sequence). CDR3 length: 17 amino acids. CDR3 in amino acids: CATSRDLPSSGWETQYF. CDR3 sequence (DNA): TGTGCCACCAGCAGAGATCTTCCCTCCAGTGGGTGGGAGACCCAGTACTTC.

This clone has a handful of counts. The chain is built from TRBV9 and TRBJ2-1; TRBD1 is a possible D gene (5 bases). This CDR3 spans 13 amino acids. V was clipped by 0 bases and J by 7 bases, with 8 bases between them. Germline lookup yields CDR1 SGDLS and CDR2 YYNGEE. The CDR3 sequence: CASSVAPGNEQFF. In DNA, the CDR3 is TGTGCCAGCAGCGTAGCTCCAGGGAATGAGCAGTTCTTC.

The rearrangement uses TRBV7-2 and TRBJ1-1; TRBD1 matches 7 bases. V shed 5 bases and J 3 bases; nucleotides not matched to a gene: 3. CDR1 and CDR2 (germline): SGHTA, FQGNSA. The CDR3 extends over 13 amino acids. The CDR3 loop reads CASSADRDTEAFF. The CDR3 DNA follows: TGTGCCAGCAGCGCAGACAGGGACACTGAAGCTTTCTTT.

This chain connects TRBV19 to TRBJ1-1; D gene uncertain. CDR1 LNHDA and CDR2 SQIVND come from the germline V gene (reference sequence). V gave up 5 bases and J gave up 6 bases, with 16 bases separating them. This CDR3 spans 14 amino acids. CDR3 region: CASSLHLRKAEAFF. CDR3 in DNA: TGTGCCAGTAGTCTACACCTACGAAAGGCTGAAGCTTTCTTT.

This clone has more than one count but fewer than ten. The J gene is TRBJ2-2, the V gene TRBV14, with D unclear. Trimming cost V 4 bases and J 1 base, with 7 bases left between them. Germline CDR1 is SGHDN and CDR2 is FVKESK. The CDR3 extends over 14 amino acids. The CDR3 spells CASSPRQNTGELFF. CDR3 DNA: TGTGCCAGCAGCCCCCGTCAGAACACCGGGGAGCTGTTTTTT.

The rearrangement joins TRBV6-5 to TRBJ1-2; D is unresolved. The CDR3 loop spans 12 amino acids. Germline lookup yields CDR1 MNHEY and CDR2 SVGAGI. The V gene lost 10 bases and the J gene lost 3 bases, with 12 bases spanning the gap. CDR3 loop: CATRTTYYGYTF. The DNA for the CDR3 is TGTGCCACCAGGACGACCTACTATGGCTACACCTTC.

This clone has a handful of counts. The genes are TRBV7-9 and TRBJ2-2; D gene unclear. This CDR3 is built from 12 residues. In germline, CDR1 is SEHNR, CDR2 FQNEAQ (reference sequence). V dropped 4 bases and J dropped 5 bases, with 5 bases sitting between them. The CDR3 is CASSSRTGELFF. The CDR3, as DNA: TGTGCCAGCAGCTCGCGTACCGGGGAGCTGTTTTTT.

CDR3 amino acids: CASSSRVGTQYF. The CDR3 DNA follows: TGTGCCAGCAGCTCCCGCGTCGGTACGCAGTATTTT. The chain employs TRBV11-3 and TRBJ2-3; D is ambiguous. This CDR3 contains 12 residues. CDR1 SGHNT and CDR2 YENEEA come from the germline V gene. The V and J ends lost 4 bases and 8 bases respectively, with 10 bases between them. Full variable domain (outside the CDR3, taken from reference TRBV11-3 and TRBJ2-3): EAGVVQSPRYKIIEKKQPVAFWCNPISGHNTLYWYLQNLGQGPELLIRYENEEAVDDSQLPKDRFSAERLKGVDSTLKIQPAELGDSAVYLCASSSRVGTQYFGPGTRLTVL.

The chain couples TRBV9 to TRBJ2-5; D unresolved. The V and J ends lost 4 bases and 5 bases respectively, with 15 bases between them. Per germline, CDR1 SGDLS and CDR2 YYNGEE. CDR3 length equals 14 residues. The CDR3 nucleotides read TGTGCCAGCAGCCCCCGAATTAGCTCGGAGACCCAGTACTTC. Its translation: CASSPRISSETQYF.

There are a few counts of this clone. The chain carries TRBV30 and TRBJ2-1; 10 positions agree with TRBD2. Germline V gene lookup returns CDR1 GTSNPN and CDR2 SVGIG (reference sequence). The CDR3 is 14 residues long. V trimming: 2 bases; J trimming: 8 bases; junction bases outside the gene matches: 6. In DNA form, the CDR3 reads TGTGCCTGGAGTCAGTCTAGCGGGAGCTATGAGCAGTTCTTC. It yields the protein CAWSQSSGSYEQFF. Full variable domain (remainder filled in from reference TRBV30 and TRBJ2-1): SQTIHQWPATLVQPVGSPLSLECTVEGTSNPNLYWYRQAAGRGLQLLFYSVGIGQISSEVPQNLSASRPQDRQFILSSKKLLLSDSGFYLCAWSQSSGSYEQFFGPGTRLTVL.

This clone has a handful of counts. V and J are TRBV7-6 and TRBJ2-3, with 10 bases aligning to TRBD2. Germline V CDR1 and CDR2: SGHVS, FNYEAQ. The CDR3 extends over 15 amino acids. V shed 3 bases, J shed 4 bases, and the junction held 4 bases outside the gene matches. CDR3 nucleotides: TGTGCCAGCAGCTTGGGACTAGCGTACGCAGATACGCAGTATTTT. Its protein is CASSLGLAYADTQYF.

This clone was counted only a few times. The V call is TRBV6-5, the J call TRBJ2-4, with D perhaps TRBD2 (5 bases). CDR3 length: 14 amino acids. CDR1 and CDR2 from the germline V gene are MNHEY and SVGAGI. V lost 5 bases and J lost 5, with 13 bases in between. The CDR3 here is CASSLSGMENIQYF. The CDR3 nucleotides read TGTGCCAGCAGTCTGTCCGGGATGGAAAACATTCAGTACTTC.

The chain employs TRBV4-1 and TRBJ2-3; no clear D gene. CDR3 size: 14 residues. Germline lookup yields CDR1 MGHRA and CDR2 YSYEKL. Trimming stripped 3 bases from V and 6 bases from J, with 13 bases between. CDR3 sequence reads: CASSQVMDFDTQYF. As DNA, the CDR3 is TGCGCCAGCAGCCAGGTGATGGATTTTGATACGCAGTATTTT.

The chain combines TRBV7-9 with TRBJ2-7, with D possibly being TRBD1 (7 bases). Trimming stripped 5 bases from V and 4 bases from J, with 15 bases between. The V gene's germline CDR1 is SEHNR and CDR2 FQNEAQ (reference sequence). The CDR3 is made up of 14 amino acids. The CDR3 nucleotides read TGTGCCAGCAGCACCATACAGGGGAGGTACGAGCAGTACTTC. This encodes CASSTIQGRYEQYF.

This clone was seen only a few times. V is TRBV11-3 and J is TRBJ2-1, with unresolved D. The germline V gene encodes CDR1 SGHNT and CDR2 YENEEA. Trimming stripped 0 bases from V and 4 bases from J, with 7 bases between. This CDR3 region has 14 residues. Here the CDR3 reads CASSLDPRYNEQFF. DNA of the CDR3: TGTGCCAGCAGCTTAGATCCGAGGTACAATGAGCAGTTCTTC. The full variable domain, in which reference TRBV11-3 and TRBJ2-1 provide the parts outside the CDR3, is EAGVVQSPRYKIIEKKQPVAFWCNPISGHNTLYWYLQNLGQGPELLIRYENEEAVDDSQLPKDRFSAERLKGVDSTLKIQPAELGDSAVYLCASSLDPRYNEQFFGPGTRLTVL.

This clone was observed a few times. The chain uses TRBV4-3 and TRBJ1-1; D not certain. The CDR3 has 14 residues. Trimming took off 0 bases at V and 0 bases at J, with 5 bases between the two ends. Germline lookup yields CDR1 LGHNA and CDR2 YSLEER. As DNA, the CDR3 is TGCGCCAGCAGCCAAGATAGTATGAACACTGAAGCTTTCTTT. Translation gives CASSQDSMNTEAFF.

The J gene is TRBJ2-2, the V gene TRBV27; D gene unclear. This CDR3 has 17 residues. The V end lost 2 bases, the J end lost 0 bases, and 13 bases lay between the germline ends. CDR1 is MNHEY, CDR2 SMNVEV, per germline (reference sequence). The CDR3 DNA reads as TGTGCCAGCAGTTTAAGGGCAGCTGAAACGAACACCGGGGAGCTGTTTTTT. Its translation: CASSLRAAETNTGELFF.

The rearrangement joins TRBV5-1 to TRBJ2-7; 9 nucleotides line up with TRBD1. The CDR3 runs 14 residues. The J segment lost 2 bases and the V segment lost 7 bases, leaving 7 bases of the junction unmatched. Germline CDR1 reads SGHRS; CDR2 reads YFSETQ. As DNA, the CDR3 is TGCGCCAGCCACTCCGGACAGGGGCCCTACGAGCAGTACTTC. It translates to CASHSGQGPYEQYF.

In this sample, this clone turned up a few times. The chain uses TRBV5-1 and TRBJ2-7; 7 nucleotides match TRBD1. Trimming cost V 1 base and J 5 bases; bases outside gene matches: 6. In germline, CDR1 is SGHRS, CDR2 YFSETQ. The CDR3 loop spans 14 amino acids. CDR3 DNA: TGCGCCAGCAGCTTGAAAGGGGGCCCTAACGAGCAGTACTTC. Amino acid sequence: CASSLKGGPNEQYF. The full variable domain, completed using reference TRBV5-1 and TRBJ2-7, is KAGVTQTPRYLIKTRGQQVTLSCSPISGHRSVSWYQQTPGQGLQFLFEYFSETQRNKGNFPGRFSGRQFSNSRSEMNVSTLELGDSALYLCASSLKGGPNEQYFGPGTRLTVT.

This clone occurred a few times. The chain recombines TRBV28 with TRBJ2-7, with D tentatively TRBD1 (5 bases). This CDR3 region has 14 residues. The ends were cut back, 4 bases at V and 3 bases at J, with 13 bases in the middle. Germline V gene sequence: CDR1 MDHEN, CDR2 SYDVKM. The DNA for the CDR3 is TGTGCCAGCAGTTCAGGGTCTCTATACTACGAGCAGTACGTC. This encodes CASSSGSLYYEQYV.

This chain connects TRBV7-3 to TRBJ2-3, with D unclear. Trimming shortened V by 6 bases and J by 2 bases, and 12 bases separated the two germline ends. The CDR3 sequence is 14 residues long. CDR1 and CDR2 from the germline V gene are SGHTA and FQGTGA. CDR3 loop: CASSQLPSTDTQYF. For the CDR3, the DNA is TGTGCCAGCAGTCAACTTCCCTCCACAGATACGCAGTATTTT. The variable domain in full, with the rest retrieved from reference TRBV7-3 and TRBJ2-3, is GAGVSQTPSNKVTEKGKYVELRCDPISGHTALYWYRQSLGQGPEFLIYFQGTGAADDSGLPNDRFFAVRPEGSVSTLKIQRTERGDSAVYLCASSQLPSTDTQYFGPGTRLTVL.

The chain is built from TRBV28 and TRBJ2-2; D is uncertain. The germline gives CDR1 MDHEN, CDR2 SYDVKM. This CDR3 has 15 residues. Between the trimmed V and J ends, which lost 5 bases and 0 bases, there was a span of 10 bases. The CDR3 DNA follows: TGTGCCAGCAGTCCACCCGTAGCGAACACCGGGGAGCTGTTTTTT. Translating it yields CASSPPVANTGELFF.

This chain joins TRBV21-1 and TRBJ2-2; the table's D call, TRBD2, was not checked against the DNA. TRBV21-1 is listed as a pseudogene. The CDR3 contains 14 residues. CDR3 DNA: TGTGCCAGCAGCAATGCGTCCCCCTCCGGGGAGCTGTTTTTT. Translating it yields CASSNASPSGELFF.